This passage covers 26 T cell receptor beta chains from one sample sequenced in a study of blood T cell repertoires in COVID-19. TCRdb keeps only in-frame clones here, not all; method: immunoSEQ multiplex PCR. The table lists about 200,000 clones, around 80% of them singletons. The sample consisted of peripheral blood. All receptors derive from a woman between 65 and 79 years old with acute or convalescent COVID-19.

The chain is built from TRBV3-1 (or the pseudogene TRBV3-2) and TRBJ1-6; weak D call: TRBD1 (5 bases). The CDR3 runs 14 residues. Germline V gene sequence: CDR1 LGHDT, CDR2 YNNKEL (reference sequence). Trimming shortened V by 4 bases and J by 8 bases, and 12 bases separated the two germline ends. The CDR3 coding sequence is TGTGCCAGCAGCCTTACCCGGGGGGATTCACCCCTCCACTTT. Translation: CASSLTRGDSPLHF.

The rearrangement links TRBV11-2 to TRBJ2-1, with 8 bases lining up with TRBD2. Germline V gives CDR1 SGHAT, CDR2 FQNNGV. V shed 1 base, J shed 6 bases, and the junction held 11 bases outside the gene matches. The CDR3 spans 17 residues. The CDR3 here is CASSLGGGRRGGNEQFF. The CDR3 DNA sequence: TGTGCCAGCAGCTTAGGGGGCGGGAGGAGAGGGGGCAATGAGCAGTTCTTC.

The rearrangement links TRBV2 to TRBJ2-2, with TRBD1 matching over 9 bases. CDR3 length equals 15 residues. Germline loops: CDR1 SNHLY, CDR2 FYNNEI. The V and J ends lost 6 bases and 3 bases, in that order; junction bases with no gene match: 5. The CDR3 loop reads CASRARTGDTGELFF. The CDR3, as DNA: TGTGCCAGCAGAGCAAGGACAGGGGACACCGGGGAGCTGTTTTTT.

CDR3 in DNA: TGTGCCAGCAGAGAACAGGGGGTGAAGATTGAAGCTTTCTTT. As protein: CASREQGVKIEAFF. The chain employs TRBV2 and TRBJ1-1; 8 bases agree with TRBD1. Trimming took 6 bases from V and 7 from J; bases not matched to a gene: 10. Germline assignment: CDR1 SNHLY and CDR2 FYNNEI. This CDR3 comprises 14 residues.

The chain recombines TRBV2 with TRBJ2-1; 9 bases fit TRBD1. V lost 5 bases, J lost 1 base, and 12 bases stayed unmatched. CDR3 length: 18 amino acids. Germline CDR1 is SNHLY and CDR2 is FYNNEI. CDR3 nucleotide sequence: TGTGCCAGCAGTCCCGGGACAGGGTCCGCTCTGTCCTACAATGAGCAGTTCTTC. Protein: CASSPGTGSALSYNEQFF.

V and J are TRBV5-4 and TRBJ2-7, with TRBD1 identical over 11 bases. Germline lookup yields CDR1 SGHNT and CDR2 YYREEE (reference sequence). V shed 4 bases and J 3 bases; nucleotides not matched to a gene: 9. The CDR3 has 16 residues. The DNA for the CDR3 is TGTGCCAGCAGCGGACGGACAGGGGGCCCCCTCTACGAGCAGTACTTC. Translated: CASSGRTGGPLYEQYF.

This clone was counted once. The chain's CDR3 is CASSLSTGNYEQYF. CDR3 bases: TGTGCCAGCAGCCTTAGCACTGGAAACTACGAGCAGTACTTC. This chain uses TRBV3-1 (or the pseudogene TRBV3-2) with TRBJ2-7; D not resolved. Germline CDR1 is LGHDT and CDR2 is YNNKEL (reference sequence). CDR3 length equals 14 residues. V lost 4 bases, J lost 3 bases, and 13 bases lay in between.

This sequence joins TRBV5-5 and TRBJ2-2; D gene unclear. CDR3 length: 14 residues. Per the germline V gene, CDR1 is SGHKS and CDR2 is YYEKEE (reference sequence). V lost 4 bases and J 0 bases, leaving 7 bases between the germline ends. The CDR3 nucleotides read TGTGCCAGCAGCCCCCTTACGAACACCGGGGAGCTGTTTTTT. Translated: CASSPLTNTGELFF.

The chain has TRBV9 and TRBJ2-2; possibly TRBD2 for D (6 bases). Trimming left V 4 bases short and J 1 base short, with 11 bases between. There are 15 residues in the CDR3. The germline V gene encodes CDR1 SGDLS and CDR2 YYNGEE. The CDR3 protein is CASSPPGGNTGELFF. The CDR3 DNA reads as TGTGCCAGCAGCCCCCCCGGGGGGAACACCGGGGAGCTGTTTTTT.

The V and J genes are TRBV6-5 and TRBJ1-1; unclear D gene. Trimming cost V 10 bases and J 1 base, with 13 bases left between them. The CDR3 spans 13 residues. From germline, CDR1 is MNHEY and CDR2 SVGAGI. Here the CDR3 DNA reads TGTGCCACCATGGGCCCAGGGAACACTGAAGCTTTCTTT. This codes for CATMGPGNTEAFF.

This chain uses TRBV6-5 with TRBJ2-1; D may be TRBD2 (6 bases). The V gene's germline CDR1 is MNHEY and CDR2 SVGAGI. CDR3 length equals 14 residues. Trimming left V 6 bases short and J 7 bases short, with 16 bases between. The CDR3 spells CASRARVGGNEQFF. The CDR3 DNA reads TGTGCCAGCAGGGCTCGTGTAGGAGGGAATGAGCAGTTCTTC.

V gene TRBV10-3 combines with J gene TRBJ2-1; 8 bases fit TRBD2. Germline values: CDR1 ENHRY, CDR2 SYGVKD. The CDR3 has 18 residues. After removal of 4 bases from V and 0 bases from J, the junction contained 11 bases not matched to a gene. CDR3 sequence reads: CAISVRGGPRSSYNEQFF. CDR3 bases: TGTGCCATCAGTGTTCGGGGGGGACCCCGGAGCTCCTACAATGAGCAGTTCTTC.

The chain couples TRBV12-3 or TRBV12-4 to TRBJ2-4, with D perhaps matching TRBD1 (5 bases). V dropped 3 bases and J dropped 9 bases, with 12 bases sitting between them. The CDR3 runs 13 residues. The CDR3 sequence is CASSLGRRSIQYF. The CDR3 DNA is TGTGCCAGCAGTTTGGGGCGACGGAGCATTCAGTACTTC.

The gene calls are TRBV6-5 and TRBJ1-2; TRBD1 might be the D (6 bases). The germline gives CDR1 MNHEY, CDR2 SVGAGI. The CDR3 has 13 residues. Between the trimmed V and J ends, which lost 8 bases and 3 bases, there was a span of 13 bases. In nucleotides, the CDR3 is TGTGCCAGCCAACTCCGACAGGACTATGGCTACACCTTC. Protein sequence: CASQLRQDYGYTF.

The V call is TRBV6-5, the J call TRBJ1-1; no definite D call. This CDR3 has 11 residues. CDR1 and CDR2 from the germline V gene are MNHEY and SVGAGI. With 6 bases removed from V and 2 bases from J, the gap between germline ends came to 4 bases. The CDR3 DNA is TGTGCCAGCAGCAGTAACACTGAAGCTTTCTTT. Its protein product is CASSSNTEAFF.

This sequence joins TRBV28 and TRBJ2-1; 11 bases agree with TRBD2. CDR3 size: 14 residues. Germline lookup yields CDR1 MDHEN and CDR2 SYDVKM. Trimming at V came to 5 bases and at J to 6 bases, leaving 3 bases not matched to a gene. The DNA of the CDR3 is TGTGCCAGCAGTCGAGGGACTAGCGGCAATGAGCAGTTCTTC. It translates to CASSRGTSGNEQFF.

V is TRBV18 and J is TRBJ1-2; maybe TRBD1 (5 bases). Trimming shortened V by 6 bases and J by 2 bases, and 13 bases separated the two germline ends. Germline CDR1 and CDR2: KGHSH and LQKENI. The CDR3 contains 14 residues. The DNA for the CDR3 is TGTGCCAGCTCTTCGGACGGGGGAAACTATGGCTACACCTTC. This translates into CASSSDGGNYGYTF.

This clone was detected a few times. The rearrangement uses TRBV27 and TRBJ2-1, with 10 bases that match TRBD1. V shed 4 bases and J 4 bases; nucleotides not matched to a gene: 13. Germline V lookup: CDR1 MNHEY, CDR2 SMNVEV (reference sequence). The CDR3 spans 18 residues. CDR3 region: CASSSRRSTGGLYNEQFF. CDR3 nucleotide sequence: TGTGCCAGCAGTTCGCGGCGATCGACAGGGGGCCTGTACAATGAGCAGTTCTTC.

This clone was seen a few times. The CDR3 loop is CASSLAGSNEQYF. CDR3 nucleotide sequence: TGTGCCAGCAGTTTGGCAGGGTCGAACGAGCAGTACTTC. The chain combines TRBV28 with TRBJ2-7; TRBD1 is a possible D gene (5 bases). Germline CDR1 reads MDHEN; CDR2 reads SYDVKM. CDR3 length equals 13 residues. Trimming shortened V by 3 bases and J by 5 bases, and 11 bases separated the two germline ends.

V usage is TRBV5-1 and J usage is TRBJ2-6; maybe TRBD1 (6 bases). With 4 bases removed from V and 0 bases from J, the gap between germline ends came to 23 bases. The CDR3 consists of 20 residues. The germline gives CDR1 SGHRS, CDR2 YFSETQ. CDR3: CASSPNRQGSISSGANVLTF. CDR3 bases: TGCGCCAGCAGCCCCAATAGGCAGGGGTCGATCAGCTCTGGGGCCAACGTCCTGACTTTC.

The rearrangement joins TRBV3-1 (or the pseudogene TRBV3-2) to TRBJ2-7; 13 positions agree with TRBD2. The CDR3 runs 14 residues. Looked up from germline, CDR1 is LGHDT and CDR2 is YNNKEL (reference sequence). The V and J ends lost 5 bases and 6 bases, in that order; junction bases with no gene match: 4. CDR3 sequence reads: CASSVLAGGREQYF. As DNA, the CDR3 is TGTGCCAGCAGCGTACTAGCGGGAGGGCGCGAGCAGTACTTC.

The rearrangement links TRBV28 to TRBJ2-3, with unresolved D. CDR3 length: 14 amino acids. V gave up 10 bases and J gave up 0 bases, with 14 bases separating them. From germline, CDR1 is MDHEN and CDR2 SYDVKM. DNA of the CDR3: TGTGCCACCCGATATGCTCAGAGCACAGATACGCAGTATTTT. Translated: CATRYAQSTDTQYF.

This chain joins TRBV18 and TRBJ2-6, with D maybe TRBD2 (6 bases). The CDR3 is made up of 14 amino acids. V was cut by 5 bases and J by 2 bases, with 7 bases left in between. Germline CDR1 and CDR2: KGHSH and LQKENI. Here the CDR3 reads CASSGLPGANVLTF. CDR3 DNA: TGTGCCAGCTCAGGACTACCTGGGGCCAACGTCCTGACTTTC.

The V gene is TRBV7-8, the J gene TRBJ1-2; D is ambiguous. With 1 base removed from V and 8 bases from J, the gap between germline ends came to 14 bases. Germline CDR1 SGHVS, CDR2 FQNEAQ. The CDR3 has 14 amino acids. The CDR3 spells CASSLGERFRGYTF. The CDR3 coding sequence is TGTGCCAGCAGCTTAGGCGAGCGTTTTCGAGGCTACACCTTC.

This rearrangement joins TRBV7-3 to TRBJ2-1; TRBD2 matches at 8 bases. CDR3 length: 16 residues. The ends lost 0 bases at V and 5 bases at J; junction bases unmatched: 6. Germline V gives CDR1 SGHTA, CDR2 FQGTGA. CDR3: CASSLTTGGPDNEQFF. The DNA of the CDR3 is TGTGCCAGCAGCTTAACAACGGGAGGGCCTGACAATGAGCAGTTCTTC.

This chain links TRBV7-7 with TRBJ2-7; 7 bases map to TRBD2. Looked up from germline, CDR1 is SSHAT and CDR2 is FNYEAQ (reference sequence). V was clipped by 5 bases and J by 5 bases; unmatched bases: 9. The CDR3 loop spans 14 amino acids. The CDR3, as DNA: TGTGCCAGCAGCCCCTCTAGCGGTCTTAACGAGCAGTACTTC. This encodes CASSPSSGLNEQYF. Using reference TRBV7-7 and TRBJ2-7 for the parts outside the CDR3, the full variable domain is GAGVSQSPRYKVTKRGQDVTLRCDPISSHATLYWYQQALGQGPEFLTYFNYEAQPDKSGLPSDRFSAERPEGSISTLTIQRTEQRDSAMYRCASSPSSGLNEQYFGPGTRLTVT.